This T cell receptor beta chain was documented in a study of blood T cell repertoires in COVID-19. Study information: Specimens from acute and convalescent COVID-19 originated in the United States, Italy and Spain. T cells, B-cell-depleted T cells, or PBMCs supplied cDNA or gDNA.

Under the authors' procedure: For nucleated cells, counts were estimated from reference gene primer amplification. Libraries were prepared by immunoSEQ multiplex PCR; TCRdb keeps only in-frame clonotypes and omits some of them. The V and J calls and the clone size are those of that table, but D and trimming were determined from the DNA. The table has around 260,000 clones, 75% to 90% seen once. The sequence was obtained from a man in his thirties or forties with acute or convalescent COVID-19. The sequenced sample consisted of peripheral blood.

CDR3: CASSPRQGEKNTEAFF. CDR3 DNA sequence: TGTGCCAGCAGCCCTAGACAGGGGGAGAAGAACACTGAAGCTTTCTTT. This chain joins TRBV7-8 and TRBJ1-1; 9 bases are shared with TRBD1. V was clipped by 5 bases and J by 1 base; unmatched bases: 8. The CDR3 totals 16 residues. Germline V gives CDR1 SGHVS, CDR2 FQNEAQ.